This passage covers 4 T cell receptor beta chains from one sample sequenced in a study of T cells in Graves' hyperthyroidism and ophthalmopathy. Authors of the study amplified TCR beta CDR3 regions from RNA transcripts. The TCR CDR3 first-round RT-PCR relied on the HTBI primer set. TCRdb fed the multiplex PCR reads into MiXCR, producing one record per CDR3 protein. The sample contains about 570,000 distinct CDR3 sequences, 40% to 55% of which appear only once. Sequencing was done on a sample of peripheral blood or thyroid tissue (not recorded which). The receptors originated from an adult woman with Graves' disease, either hyperthyroidism or ophthalmopathy (not recorded which).

This clonotype came up many times. The V and J genes are TRBV19 and TRBJ1-3, with TRBD1 as a possible D gene (6 bases). Germline CDR1 is LNHDA and CDR2 is SQIVND (reference sequence). V gave up 7 bases and J gave up 0 bases, with 10 bases separating them. The CDR3 has 14 residues. The CDR3 sequence: CASTRGGSGNTIYF. The CDR3 region has the DNA TGTGCCAGTACCAGAGGGGGCTCTGGAAACACCATATATTTT.

With regard to this clonotype: A read error may explain this, as a much larger clone is one base away. CDR3 residues: CASSPQDGMTYEQHF. The CDR3 DNA reads as TGTGCCAGCAGCCCCCAGGATGGGATGACCTACGAGCAGCACTTC. This chain links TRBV7-2 with TRBJ2-7; D remains ambiguous. CDR3 length equals 15 residues. CDR1 is SGHTA and CDR2 is FQGNSA in the germline V gene.

This clonotype was picked up a small number of times. This chain links TRBV24-1 with TRBJ1-2, with no clear D. The germline V gene encodes CDR1 KGHDR and CDR2 SFDVKD. This CDR3 spans 14 amino acids. Trimming cost V 3 bases and J 5 bases, with 12 bases left between them. CDR3 sequence (DNA): TGTGCCACCAGTGATCTGAGGAGTGGTTATGGCTACACCTTC. It translates to CATSDLRSGYGYTF.

The chain recombines TRBV5-1 with TRBJ2-6, with TRBD1 matching over 8 bases. This CDR3 is 16 amino acids long. V lost 5 bases, J lost 2 bases, and 6 bases stayed unmatched. Germline V gives CDR1 SGHRS, CDR2 YFSETQ. Here the CDR3 reads CASRTGDLTGANVLTF. In DNA, the CDR3 is TGCGCCAGCAGGACAGGGGATTTGACTGGGGCCAACGTCCTGACTTTC. The full variable domain, completed using reference TRBV5-1 and TRBJ2-6, is KAGVTQTPRYLIKTRGQQVTLSCSPISGHRSVSWYQQTPGQGLQFLFEYFSETQRNKGNFPGRFSGRQFSNSRSEMNVSTLELGDSALYLCASRTGDLTGANVLTFGAGSRLTVL.